Listed below are T cell receptor beta chains from one sample, sequenced in a study of siplizumab effects on memory and regulatory T cells. Assay: immunoSEQ multiplex PCR; the TCRdb copy retains only in-frame clones and omits some. The sample lists 100,000 to 110,000 clones, about 91% seen once, with around 0.15% in the top ten. Material: CD4+ T cells sorted from blood. The receptors originated from a human donor in good health. The conserved cysteine and the conserved F or W are not part of the CDR3 here. The order of the fields is J gene, V gene, CDR3 protein.

TRBJ1-1,TRBV5-1,ASMNRESTEAF
TRBJ1-5,TRBV11-2,ASSLTTGLNQPQH
TRBJ2-3,TRBV18,ASSSYTDTQY
TRBJ2-3,TRBV7-9,ASSPRRQGVTDTQY
TRBJ2-1,TRBV6-6,ASTERVSNEQF
TRBJ2-1,TRBV11-1,ASSLGVSNEQF
TRBJ2-7,TRBV5-6,ASSSSGTRYEQY
TRBJ1-1,TRBV11-2,ASSFMGDTEAF
TRBJ1-2,TRBV19,ASSIDRGQTLNT
TRBJ1-1,TRBV18,ASSPQTGNTEAF
TRBJ2-3,TRBV11-2,ASSLFDSPPQY
TRBJ2-7,TRBV20-1,SAIYRGEQY
TRBJ2-5,TRBV25-1,ASSEFSGSQETQY
-,TRBV6-5,ASSYAGTFYEQY
TRBJ2-1,TRBV14,ASSRGGQQF
TRBJ2-5,TRBV5-1,ASSFDREETQY
TRBJ1-2,TRBV15,ATSRPGQGLYGYT
TRBJ2-2,TRBV7-7,ASSQNRGQGELF
TRBJ1-5,TRBV6-5,ASSYRGQRGQPQH
TRBJ2-3,TRBV6-4,ASSSSWGDTQY
TRBJ2-7,TRBV6-6,ASSYSVPGVEEQY
TRBJ2-2,TRBV11-1,ASSLFSGAISGELF
TRBJ1-2,TRBV18,ASSTGTGVNGYT
TRBJ2-7,TRBV7-9,ASRFGGAAYEQY
-,TRBV15,ATSSGLAGGYEQY
TRBJ2-7,TRBV11-2,ASSLDPVGTYEQY
TRBJ2-3,TRBV28,ASSGSATQY
TRBJ2-7,TRBV7-2,ASSFGTDNYEQY
TRBJ2-5,TRBV4-2,ASSQAGAEGETQY
TRBJ2-7,TRBV6-1,ASSAETYEQY
TRBJ2-1,TRBV5-5,ASSLYLRGTGLDNEQF
TRBJ2-7,TRBV20-1,SARVWDEQY
TRBJ1-5,TRBV7-9,ASSLARDSIGNQPQH
TRBJ2-7,TRBV27,AFRSVQY
TRBJ2-7,TRBV6-5,ASSYGQGTYEQY
TRBJ2-7,TRBV2,ASSAGVSYEQY
TRBJ1-6,TRBV14,ASSREISYNSPLH
TRBJ1-5,TRBV5-5,ASSLSGQGNQPQH
TRBJ2-2,TRBV28,AATPKPGQDFTGELF
TRBJ1-1,TRBV7-9,ASSLRGQGAEAF
TRBJ1-6,TRBV7-2,ASSLKRGRSPLH
TRBJ1-2,TRBV6-5,ASSDFGTANYGYT
TRBJ1-5,TRBV4-1,TSSQDDRADLPQH
TRBJ2-6,TRBV28,ASSLSRPKGQSFSGANVLT